Included here is one T cell receptor beta chain sequence, with context. This CDR3 is built from 14 residues. With 3 bases clipped from V and 2 bases from J, the junction kept 4 bases outside the gene matches. Germline values: CDR1 SGHVS, CDR2 FNYEAQ. This specimen belongs to a study of sequential checkpoint blockade in melanoma. The treatment: randomized to nivolumab then ipilimumab (arm A) or the reverse (arm B). Using immunoSEQ multiplex PCR, the repertoire was profiled, and TCRdb retains in-frame clones only, with some absent. The repertoire holds about 17,000 clones, with 60% to 80% as singletons.

This clonotype was sampled from a human donor with melanoma. Sequencing was performed on CD8+ T cells sorted from blood (inferred from file names), taken from a patient given nivolumab and ipilimumab in sequence. J is TRBJ2-7 and V is TRBV7-6, with 7 bases matching TRBD1. DNA of the CDR3: TGTGCCAGCAGCTTCGGGACAGAGCCCTACGAGCAGTACTTC. It specifies CASSFGTEPYEQYF.